This T cell receptor (beta chain) emerged from a study of blood T cells in healthy people across ages. General observations from the study: More naive CD4+ cells and higher diversity marked long-lived donors relative to aged donors.

V was clipped by 0 bases and J by 5 bases, with 15 bases between them. Germline V gene lookup returns CDR1 MGHRA and CDR2 YSYEKL. The CDR3 totals 16 residues. Primed by a sample-barcoded 5' primer and a J-beta primer mix, a second PCR proceeded for about 6 to 11 cycles. MiXCR, applied by TCRdb to the 5' RACE reads, yields one record per CDR3 protein. The data contain about 1,400,000 distinct CDR3 sequences, 59% of them singletons. A word on this clonotype: As yet, its antigen is unknown.

Per sample, at least 6 micrograms of total RNA were extracted. V gene TRBV4-1 combines with J gene TRBJ2-3, with a possible D match to TRBD2 (5 bases). The receptor comes from a man younger than 35 in good health. The sequenced material came from blood. The CDR3 DNA reads TGCGCCAGCAGCCAAGACGTGCGTAACGCGGGAGATACGCAGTATTTT. It codes for CASSQDVRNAGDTQYF.